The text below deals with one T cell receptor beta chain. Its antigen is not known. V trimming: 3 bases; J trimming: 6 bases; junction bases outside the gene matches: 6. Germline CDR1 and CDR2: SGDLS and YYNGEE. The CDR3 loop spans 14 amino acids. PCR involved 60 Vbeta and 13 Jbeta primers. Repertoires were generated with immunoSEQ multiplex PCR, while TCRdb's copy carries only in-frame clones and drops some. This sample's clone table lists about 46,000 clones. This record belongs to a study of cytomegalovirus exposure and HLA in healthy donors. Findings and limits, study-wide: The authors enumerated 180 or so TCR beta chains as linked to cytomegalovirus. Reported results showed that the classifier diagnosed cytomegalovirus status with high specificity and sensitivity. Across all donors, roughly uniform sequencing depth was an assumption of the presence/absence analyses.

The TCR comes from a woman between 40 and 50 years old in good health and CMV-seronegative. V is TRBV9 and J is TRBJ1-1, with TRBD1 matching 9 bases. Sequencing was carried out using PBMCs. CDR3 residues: CASSAQGAGAEAFF. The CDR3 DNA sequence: TGTGCCAGCAGCGCACAGGGGGCTGGGGCTGAAGCTTTCTTT.